The 26 T cell receptor beta chains given below trace back to one sample, sequenced in a study of control samples from healthy donors and cancer patients. Profiling relied on immunoSEQ multiplex PCR, and the TCRdb table lists in-frame clones only, not all of them. In the table there are about 100,000 clones, over 80% of which are singletons. The sequenced material came from blood. These receptor sequences come from a man aged 25-40 years in good health.

The rearrangement joins TRBV5-6 to TRBJ2-7; D gene ambiguous. The CDR3 totals 12 residues. The germline V gene has CDR1 SGHDT and CDR2 YYEEEE. Trimming stripped 1 base from V and 6 bases from J, with 8 bases between. CDR3 amino acids: CASSLMAGEQYF. In DNA form, the CDR3 reads TGTGCCAGCAGCTTGATGGCTGGCGAGCAGTACTTC. Looking up the rest from reference TRBV5-6 and TRBJ2-7 gives the full variable domain: DAGVTQSPTHLIKTRGQQVTLRCSPKSGHDTVSWYQQALGQGPQFIFQYYEEEERQRGNFPDRFSGHQFPNYSSELNVNALLLGDSALYLCASSLMAGEQYFGPGTRLTVT.

V usage is TRBV9 and J usage is TRBJ2-3, with D unclear. The CDR3 length is 13 residues. The V and J ends lost 2 bases and 6 bases respectively, with 10 bases between them. Germline V gene sequence: CDR1 SGDLS, CDR2 YYNGEE. In nucleotides, the CDR3 is TGTGCCAGCAGCGTTACGCCGCGGGATACGCAGTATTTT. Translating gives CASSVTPRDTQYF.

This clone was seen more than once but under ten times. The chain combines TRBV30 with TRBJ1-6; D remains ambiguous. There are 15 residues in the CDR3. Trimming took off 3 bases at V and 10 bases at J, with 19 bases between the two ends. CDR1 and CDR2 from the germline V gene are GTSNPN and SVGIG (reference sequence). The CDR3: CAWRDPGIMGSPLHF. CDR3 bases: TGTGCCTGGAGAGATCCTGGGATAATGGGGTCACCCCTCCACTTT. Full variable domain (outside the CDR3, taken from reference TRBV30 and TRBJ1-6): SQTIHQWPATLVQPVGSPLSLECTVEGTSNPNLYWYRQAAGRGLQLLFYSVGIGQISSEVPQNLSASRPQDRQFILSSKKLLLSDSGFYLCAWRDPGIMGSPLHFGNGTRLTVT.

V is TRBV15 and J is TRBJ1-5; D may be TRBD1 (5 bases). Trimming removed 0 bases from V and 4 bases from J, with 13 bases in between. This CDR3 region has 16 residues. Looked up from germline, CDR1 is LNHNV and CDR2 is YYDKDF (reference sequence). Here the CDR3 DNA reads TGTGCCACCAGCAGAGAGACCGGGACTAGGAATCAGCCCCAGCATTTT. Amino acids: CATSRETGTRNQPQHF.

This clone was observed a handful of times. This rearrangement joins TRBV14 to TRBJ2-4; perhaps TRBD2 as D (6 bases). Trimming removed 3 bases at V and 8 bases at J, with 8 bases between. This CDR3 is built from 12 residues. Germline lookup yields CDR1 SGHDN and CDR2 FVKESK. CDR3 protein: CASSHGGYIQYF. The CDR3 DNA sequence: TGTGCCAGCAGCCACGGAGGGTACATTCAGTACTTC.

The genes are TRBV6-6 and TRBJ1-1; 9 bases are a match to TRBD1. V lost 7 bases to trimming and J lost 6 bases; unmatched junction nucleotides: 12. The length of the CDR3 is 15 residues. The germline V gene has CDR1 MNHNY and CDR2 SVGAGI (reference sequence). The CDR3 sequence is CASTNRKGQGAEAFF. CDR3 in DNA: TGTGCCAGCACCAACCGAAAGGGACAGGGAGCTGAAGCTTTCTTT.

The rearrangement joins TRBV28 to TRBJ2-1; 8 nucleotides agree with TRBD2. The CDR3 sequence is 16 residues long. Germline lookup yields CDR1 MDHEN and CDR2 SYDVKM. J was trimmed by 1 base and V by 5 bases; bases with no gene match: 7. CDR3 region: CASSPLAGSSYNEQFF. The CDR3 bases are TGTGCCAGCAGTCCGTTAGCGGGGTCTTCCTACAATGAGCAGTTCTTC. Variable domain in full (rest from reference TRBV28 and TRBJ2-1): DVKVTQSSRYLVKRTGEKVFLECVQDMDHENMFWYRQDPGLGLRLIYFSYDVKMKEKGDIPEGYSVSREKKERFSLILESASTNQTSMYLCASSPLAGSSYNEQFFGPGTRLTVL.

The CDR3 is CASSLDRGETQYF. For the CDR3, the DNA is TGCGCCAGCAGTTTAGACAGGGGAGAGACCCAGTACTTC. J is TRBJ2-5 and V is TRBV5-1; 8 nucleotides match TRBD1. Germline values: CDR1 SGHRS, CDR2 YFSETQ. The CDR3 is 13 residues long. Losses at the gene ends were 5 bases for V and 4 bases for J; bases not matched to a gene: 4.

This clone was recorded once. V gene TRBV5-1 combines with J gene TRBJ1-1, with TRBD1 matching over 8 bases. The CDR3 is 11 residues long. The junction had 1 base not matched to a gene; V was cut back by 7 bases and J by 5 bases. The V gene's germline CDR1 is SGHRS and CDR2 YFSETQ. The CDR3 DNA follows: TGCGCCAGCCAGGGGGCGACTGAAGCTTTCTTT. Protein: CASQGATEAFF.

This sequence joins TRBV2 and TRBJ2-3; D might be TRBD2 (7 bases). The CDR3 has 14 amino acids. Deletions cut 3 bases from V and 8 bases from J, with 15 bases between. CDR1 and CDR2 (germline): SNHLY, FYNNEI. The CDR3 DNA is TGTGCCAGCAGTGATGACGGGGGGCCTGGTACGCAGTATTTT. This translates into CASSDDGGPGTQYF.

The genes are TRBV30 and TRBJ1-2; D possibly corresponds to TRBD1 (6 bases). The CDR3 runs to 11 residues. Germline CDR1 and CDR2: GTSNPN and SVGIG (reference sequence). The V and J ends lost 2 bases and 9 bases respectively, with 10 bases between them. In nucleotides, the CDR3 is TGTGCCTGGAGTCCAGGGGTGAGCTACACCTTC. Its protein is CAWSPGVSYTF.

The rearrangement joins TRBV5-4 to TRBJ2-7; D not certain. Germline V lookup: CDR1 SGHNT, CDR2 YYREEE (reference sequence). The CDR3 runs to 15 residues. Deletions cut 6 bases from V and 0 bases from J, with 16 bases between. CDR3 loop: CASTIDPRSSYEQYF. The CDR3 coding sequence is TGTGCCAGCACGATCGACCCGAGGAGCTCCTACGAGCAGTACTTC. Complete variable domain (other parts from reference TRBV5-4 and TRBJ2-7): ETGVTQSPTHLIKTRGQQVTLRCSSQSGHNTVSWYQQALGQGPQFIFQYYREEENGRGNFPPRFSGLQFPNYSSELNVNALELDDSALYLCASTIDPRSSYEQYFGPGTRLTVT.

The chain recombines TRBV7-9 with TRBJ2-3; no clear D gene. The germline CDR1 and CDR2 sequences are SEHNR and FQNEAQ (reference sequence). V was trimmed by 7 bases and J by 0 bases, leaving 11 bases between them. This CDR3 comprises 14 residues. DNA for the CDR3: TGTGCCAGCACCCGCCTCTCTAGCACAGATACGCAGTATTTT. This gives the protein CASTRLSSTDTQYF. Full variable domain (outside the CDR3, taken from reference TRBV7-9 and TRBJ2-3): DTGVSQNPRHKITKRGQNVTFRCDPISEHNRLYWYRQTLGQGPEFLTYFQNEAQLEKSRLLSDRFSAERPKGSFSTLEIQRTEQGDSAMYLCASTRLSSTDTQYFGPGTRLTVL.

The V and J genes are TRBV10-2 and TRBJ2-7, with D possibly TRBD2 on 5 matching bases. Germline-derived CDR1 and CDR2 are WSHSY and SAAADI. This CDR3 spans 13 amino acids. Between the trimmed V and J ends, which lost 7 bases and 4 bases, there was a span of 14 bases. The CDR3, as DNA: TGCGCCAGCACGGGGTTTCTTGGGTACGAGCAGTACTTC. This gives the protein CASTGFLGYEQYF.

This rearrangement joins TRBV19 to TRBJ1-1, with a weak D call TRBD1 (5 bases). This CDR3 spans 12 amino acids. The germline CDR1 and CDR2 sequences are LNHDA and SQIVND (reference sequence). V gave up 3 bases and J gave up 11 bases, with 13 bases separating them. CDR3 sequence (DNA): TGTGCCAGTAGTATTCGGACCTCAGGGGCTTTCTTT. It translates to CASSIRTSGAFF.

The V call is TRBV10-2, the J call TRBJ2-3, with TRBD2 as a possible D gene (6 bases). Germline V gene lookup returns CDR1 WSHSY and CDR2 SAAADI. The CDR3 runs to 11 residues. Trimming removed 8 bases at V and 13 bases at J, with 16 bases between. The CDR3 is CASGERVGEYF. The DNA for the CDR3 is TGCGCCAGCGGGGAGCGGGTGGGGGAGTATTTT.

This chain's CDR3 is CASSQVPGLAGRLPGELFF. The CDR3 DNA is TGTGCCAGCAGCCAGGTACCGGGACTAGCGGGGAGGTTGCCCGGGGAGCTGTTTTTT. The chain has TRBV4-2 and TRBJ2-2; 13 positions agree with TRBD2. There are 19 residues in the CDR3. Germline trimming cut 3 bases from V and 6 bases from J; bases unmatched to any gene: 13. Germline V gives CDR1 LGHNA, CDR2 YNFKEQ.

V gene TRBV5-6 combines with J gene TRBJ1-5; the D is unclear. The CDR3 contains 15 residues. CDR1 and CDR2 (germline): SGHDT, YYEEEE. V lost 4 bases and J 1 base, leaving 12 bases between the germline ends. For the CDR3, the DNA is TGTGCCAGCAGCCTGGGCAGTATAAGCAATCAGCCCCAGCATTTT. Amino acids: CASSLGSISNQPQHF.

The chain carries TRBV7-9 and TRBJ2-5; TRBD2 is a possible D gene (5 bases). The ends were cut back, 2 bases at V and 5 bases at J, with 24 bases in the middle. CDR3 length: 18 amino acids. Per germline, CDR1 SEHNR and CDR2 FQNEAQ (reference sequence). CDR3 region: CASSLRAPGVGVWETQYF. CDR3 nucleotide sequence: TGTGCCAGCAGCTTAAGGGCCCCCGGGGTCGGAGTTTGGGAGACCCAGTACTTC.

The chain joins TRBV7-3 to TRBJ1-1, with D possibly being TRBD1 (5 bases). The germline gives CDR1 SGHTA, CDR2 FQGTGA. Trimming cost V 0 bases and J 4 bases, with 18 bases left between them. The CDR3 contains 17 residues. CDR3 amino acids: CASSLTGPQSAGTEAFF. CDR3 nucleotides: TGTGCCAGCAGCTTAACGGGGCCTCAATCTGCGGGCACTGAAGCTTTCTTT.

This sequence joins TRBV5-1 and TRBJ1-1; TRBD1 matches at 8 bases. The CDR3 is 12 residues long. Germline trimming cut 4 bases from V and 11 bases from J; bases unmatched to any gene: 7. CDR1 and CDR2 from the germline V gene are SGHRS and YFSETQ. CDR3 amino acids: CASSLGQGEAFF. The DNA for the CDR3 is TGCGCCAGCAGCCTCGGACAGGGTGAGGCTTTCTTT.

In the case of this clone: Other DNA sequences within the sample encode an identical CDR3. The chain uses TRBV6-5 and TRBJ1-5; TRBD1 matches 8 bases. CDR1 is MNHEY, CDR2 SVGAGI, per germline. J gave up 5 bases and V 6 bases, and 6 bases lay outside the gene matches. This CDR3 spans 14 amino acids. CDR3 in amino acids: CASSLGQGHQPQHF. CDR3 nucleotides: TGTGCCAGCAGCTTAGGACAGGGTCATCAGCCCCAGCATTTT.

The chain recombines TRBV3-1 (or the pseudogene TRBV3-2) with TRBJ1-6; 9 positions agree with TRBD1. The CDR3 loop spans 16 amino acids. Germline V gene data show CDR1 as LGHDT and CDR2 as YNNKEL (reference sequence). V shed 5 bases and J 15 bases; nucleotides not matched to a gene: 17. The CDR3 coding sequence is TGTGCCAGCAGCTTAGGACCGGGACAGGGTATTCTGAGCCTCCACTTT. This translates into CASSLGPGQGILSLHF.

The chain's CDR3 is CASRSGALQETQYF. For the CDR3, the DNA is TGCGCCAGCAGGTCAGGGGCTCTTCAAGAGACCCAGTACTTC. V is TRBV5-1 and J is TRBJ2-5, with D perhaps TRBD1 (6 bases). Deletions cut 5 bases from V and 2 bases from J, with 13 bases between. Germline loops: CDR1 SGHRS, CDR2 YFSETQ. This CDR3 spans 14 amino acids.

The chain has TRBV25-1 and TRBJ2-7; no clear D gene. The CDR3 sequence is 12 residues long. The V gene lost 7 bases and the J gene lost 7 bases, with 14 bases spanning the gap. CDR1 is MGHDK and CDR2 is SYGVNS in the germline V gene. CDR3 sequence: CASIGYSKEQYF. The CDR3 DNA reads TGTGCCAGCATTGGGTATTCTAAAGAGCAGTACTTC.

This chain connects TRBV5-1 to TRBJ2-2; tentatively, D is TRBD1 (6 bases). CDR1 and CDR2 from the germline V gene are SGHRS and YFSETQ. The CDR3 totals 15 residues. V was cut by 4 bases and J by 4 bases, with 14 bases left in between. The DNA of the CDR3 is TGCGCCAGCAGCGTAACAGGGCAACTCACCGGGGAGCTGTTTTTT. As protein: CASSVTGQLTGELFF.